This T cell receptor (beta chain) was sequenced for a study of spatial heterogeneity in lung cancer. This clonotype was picked up many times. Its antigen remains unknown. The library was designed around alpha chains, so this beta chain is a stray read whose abundance carries little weight. Time point of the sample: sample taken at primary tumor resection. Whole RNA from tumor, nontumor lung or frozen PBMC was sequenced unsorted. Donors were 72 untreated early-stage non-small cell lung cancer patients. TCR cDNA molecules each carried a unique molecular identifier. TCRdb fed the 5' RACE reads into MiXCR, producing one record per CDR3 protein. The table includes 10,000 to 15,000 distinct CDR3 sequences, 3% to 5% detected once. V dropped 3 bases and J dropped 1; count of bases not matched to a gene: 5. The CDR3 contains 16 residues. CDR1 is SGHRS, CDR2 YFSETQ, per germline. Whole-study findings and limits: Among blood samples, ubiquitous expanded tumor TCRs appeared more at resection than at follow-up.

The V gene is TRBV5-1, the J gene TRBJ2-2; TRBD2 agrees at 8 bases. The receptor comes from a male donor with early-stage non-small cell lung cancer. The sample was PBMCs, taken at surgery. CDR3 in DNA: TGCGCCAGCAGCTCCCGGACTAGCAGGAACACCGGGGAGCTGTTTTTT. Translation gives CASSSRTSRNTGELFF.